This TCR beta chain was captured in a study of response to subunit inactivated influenza vaccine. Points from the study as a whole: Seasonal influenza vaccination, on each occasion, was suggested by the authors to recruit few new T cells.

MiXCR, applied by TCRdb to the RT-PCR reads, yields one record per CDR3 protein. The table records roughly 650,000 distinct CDR3 sequences, about 15% of them present only once. With respect to this clonotype: Its antigen is still unknown.

This CDR3 contains 16 residues. Germline-derived CDR1 and CDR2 are DFQATT and SNEGSKA (reference sequence). The ends were cut back, 5 bases at V and 3 bases at J, with 17 bases in the middle. The clonotype originates from a man aged 50 to 60 who received an inactivated influenza vaccine. The V gene is TRBV20-1, the J gene TRBJ1-6, with D unresolved. The sample consisted of PBMCs from blood, taken 14 to 15 days before vaccination. The CDR3 here is CSAHVEDGLYNSPLHF. In nucleotides, the CDR3 is TGCAGTGCTCATGTGGAGGACGGCCTCTATAATTCACCCCTCCACTTT.